These T cell receptor beta chains were read from a single sample in a study of blood T cell repertoires in COVID-19. The method was immunoSEQ multiplex PCR; TCRdb's version includes in-frame clones alone and lacks a portion of them. The profile shows about 50,000 clones, 80% to 90% of them singletons. The sequenced sample was peripheral blood. The receptors shown here come from a woman aged 55 to 70 with COVID-19, enrolled during active disease. The CDR3 runs from the conserved cysteine through the conserved F or W. The D gene is left open where the match is weak. Rows give clone size only sometimes, using once, few, many, or a class for an expanded clone.

V gene,D gene,clone size,J gene,CDR3 DNA,CDR3 protein
TRBV24-1,NA,NA,TRBJ2-1,TGTGCCACCAGTGATGCCCATCAGGGGTGGAATGAGCAGTTCTTC,CATSDAHQGWNEQFF
TRBV2,TRBD1,NA,TRBJ1-5,TGTGCCAGCAGTGAAGCCGACCGACAGGGGCGCCAGCATTTT,CASSEADRQGRQHF
TRBV7-6,TRBD2,NA,TRBJ2-1,TGTGCCAGCAGCTTAGTCCAGCGGGATGGGTACAATGAGCAGTTCTTC,CASSLVQRDGYNEQFF
TRBV5-4,NA,NA,TRBJ2-3,TGTGCCAGCTGGACGCGGGACGTGACAGATACGCAGTATTTT,CASWTRDVTDTQYF
TRBV11-3,TRBD1,NA,TRBJ1-1,TGTGCCAGCAGCTCCGAGGGACAGCTAAACACTGAAGCTTTCTTT,CASSSEGQLNTEAFF
TRBV28,NA,NA,TRBJ1-1,TGTGCCAGCAGCTCAAGGGGCACTGAAGCTTTCTTT,CASSSRGTEAFF
TRBV5-4,NA,NA,TRBJ2-1,TGTGCCAGCAGCTGGGAGGAGGTCCCTAACAATGAGCAGTTCTTC,CASSWEEVPNNEQFF
TRBV5-4,NA,NA,TRBJ1-1,TGTGCCAGCAGCTTGGAAACCAGTCTGAACACTGAAGCTTTCTTT,CASSLETSLNTEAFF
TRBV19,NA,NA,TRBJ1-3,TGTGCCAGTAGTATCACCGGGGAGTCTGGAAACACCATATATTTT,CASSITGESGNTIYF
TRBV7-2,TRBD2,once,TRBJ2-5,TGTGCCAGCAGCTCGGGACTAGCGGGGGGGCAAGAGACCCAGTACTTC,CASSSGLAGGQETQYF
TRBV4-1,TRBD2,NA,TRBJ2-1,TGCGCCAGCAGCCAAGAGTGGGCGGGGGGCCTTGGGCAGTTCTTC,CASSQEWAGGLGQFF
TRBV19,NA,NA,TRBJ2-7,TGTGCCAGTACCCTAGGGATCCGGGGCGAGCAGTACTTC,CASTLGIRGEQYF
TRBV5-1,NA,NA,TRBJ2-1,TGCGCCAGCAGCTTGGGAACCCTAATGAATTACAATGAGCAGTTCTTC,CASSLGTLMNYNEQFF
TRBV7-2,TRBD1,NA,TRBJ1-5,TGTGCCAGCAGCTTAGTAGGACAGGGGAATCAGCCCCAGCATTTT,CASSLVGQGNQPQHF
TRBV19,NA,NA,TRBJ2-5,TGTGCCAGTAGTACCCTACGGGGGGCCCCGGAGACCCAGTACTTC,CASSTLRGAPETQYF
TRBV4-3,NA,NA,TRBJ2-7,TGCGCCAGCAGCCAATCCTCCGGGACACCCTACGAGCAGTACTTC,CASSQSSGTPYEQYF
TRBV24-1,NA,NA,TRBJ2-1,TGTGCCACCAGTGAGGCGGGAAATAATGAGCAGTTCTTC,CATSEAGNNEQFF
TRBV6-5,NA,NA,TRBJ1-6,TGTGCCAGCAGTTACGACGGGGTGGGAAATTCACCCCTCCACTTT,CASSYDGVGNSPLHF
TRBV9,TRBD1,NA,TRBJ1-2,TGTGCCAGCAGCGTAGGACAGGGAAGCTATGGCTACACCTTC,CASSVGQGSYGYTF
TRBV18,TRBD2,NA,TRBJ2-3,TGTGCCAGCTCATACCGGGAGGGCCAAACAGATACGCAGTATTTT,CASSYREGQTDTQYF
TRBV30,TRBD1,NA,TRBJ1-2,TGTGCCTGGGATGGGACAGGGTTGGATGGCTACACCTTC,CAWDGTGLDGYTF
TRBV5-1,NA,NA,TRBJ2-1,TGCGCCAGCAGCTTGGATACCAGTTACAATGAGCAGTTCTTC,CASSLDTSYNEQFF
TRBV6-5,NA,once,TRBJ2-1,TGTGCCAGCAGTTACTCGTGGGCAGCTAACAATGAGCAGTTCTTC,CASSYSWAANNEQFF
TRBV6-6,TRBD1,NA,TRBJ2-3,TGTGCCAGCAGCCACGGGACAGTCACAGATACGCAGTATTTT,CASSHGTVTDTQYF
TRBV7-9,TRBD1,once,TRBJ1-5,TGTGCCAGCAGCTTAGTGGGGGACAGCTATCAGCCCCAGCATTTT,CASSLVGDSYQPQHF
TRBV5-1,NA,NA,TRBJ2-3,TGCGCCAGCAGCTTGGTACAGTTCACAGATACGCAGTATTTT,CASSLVQFTDTQYF
TRBV4-1,NA,NA,TRBJ1-6,TGCGCCAGCAGCCAAGAGAAGGGGATGACACCCCTCCACTTT,CASSQEKGMTPLHF
TRBV12-3/TRBV12-4,NA,NA,TRBJ1-2,TGTGCCAGCAGTTTGCGGGGCGCGCACACCTTC,CASSLRGAHTF
TRBV6-5,NA,NA,TRBJ2-1,TGTGCCAGCACCGGGTTCCCCGGGAGTGAGCAGTTCTTC,CASTGFPGSEQFF
TRBV7-8,TRBD1,NA,TRBJ2-2,TGTGCCAGCAGCTTATGGTCGATGTCACAGGGGTACACCGGGGAGCTGTTTTTT,CASSLWSMSQGYTGELFF
TRBV7-9,TRBD1,NA,TRBJ2-7,TGTGCCAGCAGCTTAAGGGACAGGGGTATGAACGAGCAGTACTTC,CASSLRDRGMNEQYF
TRBV27,NA,NA,TRBJ1-5,TGTGCCAGCAGTTTATACGGGTTTAGCAATCAGCCCCAGCATTTT,CASSLYGFSNQPQHF
TRBV11-2,NA,NA,TRBJ1-2,TGTGCCAGCAGCAGTCACTCTGTGGACTATGGCTACACCTTC,CASSSHSVDYGYTF
TRBV7-8,NA,NA,TRBJ2-3,TGTGCCAGCAGCTTAATGTCAGTCACAGATACGCAGTATTTT,CASSLMSVTDTQYF
TRBV10-3,NA,NA,TRBJ2-1,TGTGCCATCAGTACAGGGCAGGGTGGCAATGAGCAGTTCTTC,CAISTGQGGNEQFF
TRBV4-3,NA,few,TRBJ1-1,TGCGCCAGCAGCCAAGGGACATTGAACACTGAAGCTTTCTTT,CASSQGTLNTEAFF
TRBV6-6,TRBD2,NA,TRBJ2-2,TGTGCCAGCAGTTGGGGAACTAGCGGGGGTGGCGGGGAGCTGTTTTTT,CASSWGTSGGGGELFF
TRBV19,TRBD1,NA,TRBJ1-6,TGTGCCAGTAGTACAACAACACAGGGGTTTGAAGAGGCCCTCCACTTT,CASSTTTQGFEEALHF
TRBV19,NA,NA,TRBJ1-5,TGTGCCAGTAGTATAGTAGAAGGAGCTCAGCCCCAGCATTTT,CASSIVEGAQPQHF
TRBV27,NA,NA,TRBJ2-7,TGTGCCAGCAGTTTTTCCCCTTCCTACGAGCAGTACTTC,CASSFSPSYEQYF
TRBV5-1,NA,once,TRBJ1-3,TGCGCCAGCAGCTCGGGGACCGGGGGAGGAAACACCATATATTTT,CASSSGTGGGNTIYF
TRBV5-1,NA,NA,TRBJ2-5,TGCGCCAGCAGCTTGGAAGACTACCAAGAGACCCAGTACTTC,CASSLEDYQETQYF
TRBV3-1/TRBV3-2,NA,NA,TRBJ1-2,TGTGCCAGCAGCCGATCCGGGGTGAGTGACTATGGCTACACCTTC,CASSRSGVSDYGYTF
TRBV27,NA,NA,TRBJ1-5,TGTGCCAGCAGTTCCCGGACACCACATAGCAATCAGCCCCAGCATTTT,CASSSRTPHSNQPQHF
TRBV7-2,NA,NA,TRBJ2-2,TGTGCCAGCAGTTCTATTGGACAGACCGGGGAGCTGTTTTTT,CASSSIGQTGELFF
TRBV15,NA,NA,TRBJ1-6,TGTGCCACCAGCAGAGATTGGGGCAGGACAGATAATTCACCCCTCCACTTT,CATSRDWGRTDNSPLHF
TRBV9,NA,NA,TRBJ1-2,TGTGCCAGCAGCTCCCTGACTGGGTGGGTTGGCTACACCTTC,CASSSLTGWVGYTF
TRBV10-3,NA,NA,TRBJ1-5,TGTGCCATCAGTGAGGGACAGAGATATCAGCCCCAGCATTTT,CAISEGQRYQPQHF
TRBV10-3,NA,NA,TRBJ1-5,TGTGCCATCAGTGAGGGGGAGGTGTCCCCGTATCAGCCCCAGCATTTT,CAISEGEVSPYQPQHF
TRBV6-6,TRBD2,NA,TRBJ2-3,TGTGCCAGCAGTTACGGGGGGGGCACAGATACGCAGTATTTT,CASSYGGGTDTQYF
TRBV2,TRBD1,NA,TRBJ1-1,TGTGCCAGCAGCGGACAGGGGGCAGTTCGAGCTTTCTTT,CASSGQGAVRAFF
TRBV7-2,TRBD2,NA,TRBJ2-1,TGTGCCAGCAGCTCCTCCCTAGCGGGGAACCACAATGAGCAGTTCTTC,CASSSSLAGNHNEQFF
TRBV2,TRBD1,NA,TRBJ2-7,TGTGCCAGCACCGACGAGGGGGCTCTCAGTTACTTC,CASTDEGALSYF
TRBV6-2/TRBV6-3,TRBD1,NA,TRBJ2-1,TGTGCCAGCAGTTACTCAAGGGACAGGGCCCTTGAGCAGTTCTTC,CASSYSRDRALEQFF
TRBV7-6,NA,NA,TRBJ2-3,TGTGCCAGCAGCTTAGTTGCCGGGAGCCCCCCAGATACGCAGTATTTT,CASSLVAGSPPDTQYF